Described below is a single TCR beta chain sequence and its context. V gave up 0 bases and J gave up 8 bases; unmatched junction bases: 5. The CDR3 totals 15 residues. Germline-derived CDR1 and CDR2 are LNHDA and SQIVND (reference sequence). The data were obtained in a study of blood T cell repertoires in COVID-19. This table comes from immunoSEQ multiplex PCR, and its TCRdb copy is limited to in-frame clones, with some not included. This sample carries 68,000 or so clones, around nine tenths of them seen once, and the ten largest clones take 5.5% to 8%. The chain links TRBV19 to TRBJ2-2; 8 bases are a match to TRBD1. Sequencing was performed on peripheral blood. This clonotype originated in a man aged 45-65 years with active COVID-19. The CDR3 protein is CASSIEGTGLGELFF. CDR3 nucleotides: TGTGCCAGTAGTATAGAGGGGACAGGCCTGGGGGAGCTGTTTTTT.